This is a list of T cell receptor beta chains from one sample in a study of control samples from healthy donors and cancer patients. The protocol was immunoSEQ multiplex PCR, while the TCRdb copy is restricted to in-frame clones and leaves out a portion. The sample consists of 350,000 to 450,000 clones, about 93% of them appearing once. The material sequenced was PBMCs. All receptors come from a man in his forties with head and neck cancer. Both conserved end residues are part of each CDR3. A D gene is named only where the DNA matches it firmly.

D gene,V gene,CDR3 protein
-,TRBV11-2,CASSLVDGELFF
-,TRBV5-1,CASSLEGNTGANVLTF
-,TRBV4-1,CASSPHRESNQPQHF
-,TRBV30,CAWSVDGSRTETQYF
-,TRBV9,CASSGVGEAPSGNTIYF
-,TRBV7-3,CASSWISGEQFF
-,TRBV4-2,CASSLRPDSYEQYF
-,TRBV5-1,CASSPGRSGAGGDEQYF
-,TRBV23-1,CASSSLGGETQYF
-,TRBV6-5,CASSTADSYNEQFF
-,TRBV3-1/TRBV3-2,CASSQDGPRSYGYTF
TRBD1,TRBV27,CASSLQGLGSPLHF
TRBD2,TRBV27,CASSGSGRSNSEQYF
-,TRBV5-1,CASSSGGTGETQYF
-,TRBV25-1,CASGVAYEQYF